What follows describes a single TCR beta chain. No antigen is known for it. Recipients were bled about 28 days pretransplant and at posttransplant days 30, 100, 180. The sample comes from a study of T cell clonotyping in hematopoietic cell transplantation. Overall study results and limits: Pathologically expanded recipient clonotypes increased progressively from day 30 to day 180 as diversity fell. Broader posttransplant TCR repertoire diversity was predicted by graft donor and pretransplant recipient Inverse Simpson Index values. At the given depth, recipient repertoires were over 95% de novo clonotypes.

V dropped 4 bases and J dropped 3 bases, with 12 bases sitting between them. The germline V gene encodes CDR1 GTSNPN and CDR2 SVGIG (reference sequence). The CDR3 is made up of 14 amino acids. Clones were sequenced by immunoSEQ multiplex PCR, and TCRdb holds only the in-frame ones, with some missing. The sample lists about 12,000 clones; approximately 67% were seen once. Sequenced material: peripheral blood mononuclear cells, taken 180 days after allogeneic stem cell transplant. This sequence was found in a male patient between 60 and 69 years old who had an allogeneic stem cell transplant from an unrelated donor, so the T cells may come from the graft donor. Some clones in this sample may be carry-over from other donors' samples. V and J are TRBV30 and TRBJ2-2; the D gene is possibly TRBD2 (5 bases). DNA of the CDR3: TGTGCCTGGAAGGGAGTCAGTGACACCGGGGAGCTGTTTTTT. Amino acids: CAWKGVSDTGELFF.